This TCR beta chain was recovered during a study of T cells after yellow fever vaccination (dated by TCRdb to about 2019). Looking at the study overall: The SMART-Seq v4 Ultra Low Input RNA kit was used to prepare libraries from fractions with low cell numbers. To follow T-cell clones before and after both primary and booster YFV17D yellow fever vaccination, bulk TCR alpha and beta repertoires underwent longitudinal sequencing. The cohort comprised two healthy male donors, one aged 18 to 29 and one aged 30 to 39 years. Blood was collected at multiple timepoints before and after primary and secondary immunization, and bulk PBMC replicates and cell subsets were isolated. Broad study findings and their caveats: The secondary T-cell response was found to be weaker but faster than the primary response, with a peak reached on day 5 rather than on day 15. Only two donors were included in the study, so the extent to which the findings can be generalized is limited. Computational filtering was needed because FACS-sorted repertoires could contain abundant contaminating clonotypes from the bulk population. Most clones expanded after primary vaccination were re-detected after the booster (almost 97% of CD4 and around 88% of CD8), suggesting broad memory maintenance. A small fraction of clonotypes appeared in both the CD4 and CD8 compartments, likely as a result of convergent recombination.

Synthesis of TCR cDNA relied on 5'RACE template switching, a step that introduced a universal primer site along with unique molecular identifiers. cDNA synthesis was primed from both the TCR alpha and TCR beta constant segments. Library amplification involved two PCR steps, and the second step added sample barcodes and sequencing adapters. Libraries were sequenced on Illumina HiSeq 2500 (2x100 bp) or NovaSeq (2x150 bp). In the source study's methods: Reads were demultiplexed and collapsed into UMI consensus sequences with MIGEC, and V(D)J alignment was performed with MiXCR. Clonotypes responding to the vaccine were identified with edgeR on replicate PBMC samples, with the criteria of FDR below 0.01 and a log2 fold change above 5 up to day 15. Each bulk clonotype was labeled CD4 or CD8 based on which sequenced repertoire, CD4 or CD8, contained the clonotype at higher abundance. The public reads were reprocessed in TCRdb via fastp at Q25 and MiXCR, keeping in-frame beta chains. Rows with a matching CDR3 protein are joined into one entry that keeps the most common DNA and genes. TCRdb's processing, not the authors', yielded these V and J calls. This sample has 200,000 to 250,000 distinct CDR3 sequences in its table, and less than 9% of those were observed once. The ten largest make up 0.65% to 0.9% of the sample.

Read against the paper, the sample's treatment or condition label means: live attenuated yellow fever vaccine strain. A standard Ficoll-Paque protocol was used to isolate PBMCs from peripheral blood. Dynabeads CD4 and CD8 positive selection kits were used to isolate CD4 and CD8 T-cell fractions. RNA was extracted with TriZol from bulk PBMCs, CD4 and CD8 fractions, and dextramer-positive and dextramer-negative fractions. Reading the germline V gene gives CDR1 ENHRY and CDR2 SYGVKD. The germline ends are 8 bases apart after V is trimmed by 2 bases and J by 7 bases. Including the terminal cysteine and phenylalanine, the CDR3 comprises 12 residues. CDR3 DNA is the only sequence kept; it has 36 bases, read in frame from the first base. Note on this clonotype: What antigen it recognizes has not been identified. Base quality data are lacking; no much larger clone is found one base away.

The receptor was derived from a young man who received the YFV17D yellow fever vaccine. Recombination linked TRBV10-3 to TRBJ1-2; the D gene is possibly TRBD1, with 5 bases matching. Sample: CD4+ T cells sorted from PBMCs, taken 15 days after the yellow fever booster vaccination. The nucleotide sequence is given as TGTGCCATCAGTGAGCCGGGACTTGGCTACACCTTC. This translates into CAISEPGLGYTF.